The 19 T cell receptor beta chains below were found in one sample sequenced in a study of CD8+ T cells in alopecia areata. cDNA prepared by RNA extraction and subsequent reverse transcription served as the template for sequencing. Data came from immunoSEQ multiplex PCR; TCRdb stores just in-frame clones and leaves some out. The data hold 110,000 or so clones, with roughly 60% observed a single time. Treatment of the sample: oral pan-JAK inhibitor, 5-10 mg twice daily. The input for sequencing was CD8+ T cells sorted from blood, taken at week 4, from a patient treated with tofacitinib. The receptors shown here come from a human donor with alopecia areata.

V usage is TRBV30 and J usage is TRBJ2-7; TRBD1 or TRBD2 may be the D gene (5 bases each). Looked up from germline, CDR1 is GTSNPN and CDR2 is SVGIG (reference sequence). The CDR3 is 13 residues long. V lost 0 bases to trimming and J lost 5 bases, with 11 bases between them. The CDR3 region is CAWSVVGVDEQYF. As DNA, the CDR3 is TGTGCCTGGAGTGTAGTGGGGGTCGACGAGCAGTACTTC.

This chain connects TRBV9 to TRBJ2-2; D might be TRBD2 (7 bases). The CDR3 totals 16 residues. Per germline, CDR1 SGDLS and CDR2 YYNGEE. Trimming removed 1 base from V and 6 bases from J, with 16 bases in between. The CDR3 region is CASSVSGDGGPGELFF. CDR3 sequence (DNA): TGTGCCAGCAGCGTAAGCGGGGACGGGGGGCCCGGGGAGCTGTTTTTT.

This clone was seen once. V gene TRBV30 combines with J gene TRBJ2-2; 8 bases are a match to TRBD2. Germline assignment: CDR1 GTSNPN and CDR2 SVGIG (reference sequence). Trimming cost V 0 bases and J 7 bases; bases outside gene matches: 10. CDR3 length: 16 residues. In DNA, the CDR3 is TGTGCCTGGAGTGTACGAGCGGGGGAAGGTGGCGGGGAGCTGTTTTTT. Translating it yields CAWSVRAGEGGGELFF.

The chain combines TRBV25-1 with TRBJ2-2; no reliable D call. Germline CDR1 is MGHDK and CDR2 is SYGVNS. Trimming took off 5 bases at V and 1 base at J, with 8 bases between the two ends. This CDR3 comprises 14 residues. The CDR3 coding sequence is TGTGCCAGCAGTAGTTCGCTGAACACCGGGGAGCTGTTTTTT. Its translation is CASSSSLNTGELFF.

The rearrangement links TRBV6-6 to TRBJ2-7; unclear D gene. The CDR3 contains 11 residues. V lost 5 bases to trimming and J lost 7 bases, with 9 bases between them. Germline V gene data show CDR1 as MNHNY and CDR2 as SVGAGI (reference sequence). The CDR3 DNA reads TGTGCCAGCAGTCCCTCCGGGGAGCAGTACTTC. The encoded protein is CASSPSGEQYF.

This clone was counted a few times. V gene TRBV15 combines with J gene TRBJ1-5, with D hard to call. There are 12 residues in the CDR3. Deletions cut 3 bases from V and 4 bases from J, with 4 bases between. The germline V gene has CDR1 LNHNV and CDR2 YYDKDF (reference sequence). The CDR3 loop reads CATSSRNQPQHF. The CDR3 DNA sequence: TGTGCCACCAGCAGTCGAAATCAGCCCCAGCATTTT. The whole variable domain, filled in from reference TRBV15 and TRBJ1-5, reads DAMVIQNPRYQVTQFGKPVTLSCSQTLNHNVMYWYQQKSSQAPKLLFHYYDKDFNNEADTPDNFQSRRPNTSFCFLDIRSPGLGDTAMYLCATSSRNQPQHFGDGTRLSIL.

The CDR3 protein is CASSAVFF. As DNA, the CDR3 is TGTGCCAGCAGTGCCGTGTTTTTT. The chain is built from TRBV25-1 and TRBJ1-4; no firm D call. Trimming stripped 4 bases from V and 15 bases from J, with 3 bases between. This CDR3 spans 8 amino acids. Germline lookup yields CDR1 MGHDK and CDR2 SYGVNS.

V usage is TRBV7-9 and J usage is TRBJ2-5; D call uncertain. The V end was cut by 4 bases, the J end by 4 bases, with 10 bases between. This CDR3 has 13 amino acids. CDR1 and CDR2 (germline): SEHNR, FQNEAQ (reference sequence). This CDR3 is CASSWLLGETQYF. CDR3 DNA sequence: TGTGCCAGCAGCTGGCTGTTGGGAGAGACCCAGTACTTC. Together with reference TRBV7-9 and TRBJ2-5, the CDR3 gives the full variable domain: DTGVSQNPRHKITKRGQNVTFRCDPISEHNRLYWYRQTLGQGPEFLTYFQNEAQLEKSRLLSDRFSAERPKGSFSTLEIQRTEQGDSAMYLCASSWLLGETQYFGPGTRLLVL.

The chain uses TRBV11-2 and TRBJ2-3, with D perhaps TRBD1 or TRBD2 (5 bases each). The CDR3 runs 11 residues. V was trimmed by 4 bases and J by 9 bases, leaving 8 bases between them. CDR1 is SGHAT, CDR2 FQNNGV, per germline. The CDR3 spells CASSWGSTQYF. Written as DNA, the CDR3 is TGTGCCAGCAGCTGGGGGTCCACGCAGTATTTT.

This clone appeared a few times. The gene calls are TRBV7-9 and TRBJ1-2; no firm D call. V lost 0 bases and J lost 4, with 12 bases in between. Germline CDR1 SEHNR, CDR2 FQNEAQ (reference sequence). The CDR3 is 15 amino acids. Here the CDR3 DNA reads TGTGCCAGCAGCTTAGCCACGGATCTCCGCTATGGCTACACCTTC. Residues: CASSLATDLRYGYTF.

The chain is built from TRBV29-1 and TRBJ1-2, with unresolved D. Germline lookup yields CDR1 SQVTM and CDR2 ANQGSEA. The CDR3 length is 12 residues. V lost 4 bases and J lost 3, with 9 bases in between. The CDR3 DNA sequence: TGCAGCGTTGCGTCAGGCTACTATGGCTACACCTTC. Translated: CSVASGYYGYTF.

This clone was counted between two and nine times. CDR3 nucleotides: TGTGCCAGCAGCCGAATCCAAGGGCTGGACGGAAACACCATATATTTT. Translated: CASSRIQGLDGNTIYF. The chain links TRBV14 to TRBJ1-3; D not resolved. Trimming stripped 4 bases from V and 4 bases from J, with 17 bases between. This CDR3 is built from 16 residues. Germline V gene lookup returns CDR1 SGHDN and CDR2 FVKESK.

This CDR3 is CASSVGLAASTDTQYF. The CDR3 DNA sequence: TGTGCCAGCAGCGTGGGACTAGCTGCTAGCACAGATACGCAGTATTTT. This chain uses TRBV9 with TRBJ2-3, with 9 positions matching TRBD2. With 2 bases clipped from V and 0 bases from J, the junction kept 4 bases outside the gene matches. Germline V CDR1 and CDR2: SGDLS, YYNGEE. This CDR3 comprises 16 residues.

This clone occurred once. The chain couples TRBV4-1 to TRBJ2-6, with no clear D. V was trimmed by 2 bases and J by 1 base, leaving 3 bases between them. This CDR3 region has 14 residues. Looked up from germline, CDR1 is MGHRA and CDR2 is YSYEKL. CDR3 residues: CASSQPSGANVLTF. CDR3 bases: TGCGCCAGCAGCCAACCTTCTGGGGCCAACGTCCTGACTTTC.

This chain connects TRBV27 to TRBJ2-7; D unclear. Trimming left V 6 bases short and J 2 bases short, with 14 bases between. The CDR3 is made up of 14 amino acids. The germline gives CDR1 MNHEY, CDR2 SMNVEV (reference sequence). CDR3 nucleotide sequence: TGTGCCAGCAGGGGAAGCGCCCGCGCCTACGAGCAGTACTTC. This codes for CASRGSARAYEQYF.

The chain joins TRBV5-1 to TRBJ1-1, with D tentatively TRBD1 (5 bases). Trimming removed 4 bases at V and 3 bases at J, with 16 bases between. This CDR3 has 15 residues. Germline values: CDR1 SGHRS, CDR2 YFSETQ. The CDR3 sequence: CASSTTQGRDTEAFF. DNA of the CDR3: TGCGCCAGCAGCACTACTCAGGGCAGAGACACTGAAGCTTTCTTT.

This clone was counted a few times. This sequence joins TRBV27 and TRBJ2-3; TRBD2 matches 9 bases. This CDR3 region has 13 residues. The J segment lost 7 bases and the V segment lost 8 bases, leaving 7 bases of the junction unmatched. CDR1 MNHEY and CDR2 SMNVEV come from the germline V gene (reference sequence). CDR3 bases: TGTGCCAGCGGTGCGGGGGGGCCAAATACGCAGTATTTT. Residues: CASGAGGPNTQYF.

The chain joins TRBV9 to TRBJ2-7, with D maybe TRBD1 (6 bases). Trimming stripped 3 bases from V and 0 bases from J, with 13 bases between. The CDR3 has 15 residues. Germline V CDR1 and CDR2: SGDLS, YYNGEE. The CDR3 is CASSAAQGYSYEQYF. In nucleotides, the CDR3 is TGTGCCAGCAGCGCCGCGCAGGGGTACTCCTACGAGCAGTACTTC.

This clone was counted a single time. This sequence joins TRBV29-1 and TRBJ2-1, with 9 bases matching TRBD1. The germline gives CDR1 SQVTM, CDR2 ANQGSEA. Germline trimming cut 3 bases from V and 2 bases from J; bases unmatched to any gene: 8. This CDR3 is built from 16 residues. CDR3 bases: TGCAGCGTTGAGCCGGGACAGGGTGTACCCTACAATGAGCAGTTCTTC. This sequence encodes CSVEPGQGVPYNEQFF.